One and the same sample provided the 27 T cell receptor beta chains below, sequenced in a study of molecular identifiers for immune sequencing clone quantification. Using its own MiXCR run on the PCR reads, TCRdb lists one record per CDR3 protein. In the table there are about 640,000 distinct CDR3 sequences, just under 20% of which are singletons. Input material: naive CD8+ T cells from blood, with Jurkat cell RNA spiked in. Subset specified: FACS-sorted CD8+CD4-CCR7+CD45RA+ naive T cells. The receptors stem from a human donor in good health. Some libraries in this study had Jurkat cell RNA spiked in.

This clonotype was seen many times. The chain employs TRBV7-6 and TRBJ2-3; TRBD2 agrees at 9 bases. The germline V gene encodes CDR1 SGHVS and CDR2 FNYEAQ. V shed 5 bases, J shed 4 bases, and the junction held 10 bases outside the gene matches. CDR3 size: 16 residues. CDR3 DNA sequence: TGTGCCAGCAGCCCTCTGGGCGGGGGGGCCTCAGATACGCAGTATTTT. Translated, it gives CASSPLGGGASDTQYF.

In the case of this clonotype: This clone may be a read error of a much larger clone one base away. The chain couples TRBV4-3 to TRBJ2-7; D remains ambiguous. CDR1 is LGHNA, CDR2 YSLEER, per germline. This CDR3 region has 15 residues. The CDR3 DNA follows: TGCGCCAGCAGCCAAGATCGGTCGCGGTCCTACGAGCAGTGCTTC. This sequence encodes CASSQDRSRSYEQCF.

In its sample, this clonotype was seen many times. This chain connects TRBV11-2 to TRBJ2-3, with 8 bases identical to TRBD1. The CDR3 spans 14 residues. The V segment lost 3 bases and the J segment 4 bases; nucleotides outside the gene matches: 3. Germline lookup yields CDR1 SGHAT and CDR2 FQNNGV. DNA for the CDR3: TGTGCCAGCAGCTTGCGCAGGGGGCCAGATACGCAGTATTTT. This gives the protein CASSLRRGPDTQYF.

The chain has TRBV19 and TRBJ2-1; D unresolved. Germline values: CDR1 LNHDA, CDR2 SQIVND (reference sequence). V lost 7 bases to trimming and J lost 2 bases, with 9 bases between them. The CDR3 contains 13 residues. The CDR3 nucleotides are TGTGCCAGTAAATCCGGGCCCTACAATGAGCAGTTCTTC. It codes for CASKSGPYNEQFF.

This clonotype was observed many times. DNA of the CDR3: TGTGCCAGCAGTAGCAGGGTATCCTACGAGCAGTACTTC. Translating it yields CASSSRVSYEQYF. The chain uses TRBV28 and TRBJ2-7; D may be TRBD1 (5 bases). V gave up 5 bases and J gave up 1 base, with 9 bases separating them. This CDR3 spans 13 amino acids. CDR1 is MDHEN, CDR2 SYDVKM, per germline.

Concerning this clonotype: A much larger clone differs from this one at a single base, so this may be a read error. The V gene is TRBV4-3, the J gene TRBJ2-7; 7 bases align to TRBD1. The CDR3 is made up of 17 amino acids. Germline CDR1 and CDR2: LGHNA and YSLEER. The CDR3 bases are TGCGTCAGCAGCCAGAATCGACAGGGAATCGTCCCCTACGAGCAGTACTTC. Amino acids: CVSSQNRQGIVPYEQYF.

This clonotype has a count of ten or more. The J gene is TRBJ2-1, the V gene TRBV3-1, with 9 bases lining up with TRBD2. The germline V gene has CDR1 LGHDT and CDR2 YNNKEL (reference sequence). Unmatched junction bases numbered 7, after V lost 0 bases and J lost 4 bases. This CDR3 region has 17 residues. In DNA, the CDR3 is TGTGCCAGCAGCCAAGATCCAACTAGCGGGTTATACAATGAGCAGTTCTTC. Residues: CASSQDPTSGLYNEQFF.

This clonotype was observed a few times. CDR3: CASSQSGGEGRELFF. The CDR3 DNA reads TGTGCCAGCAGCCAGAGCGGGGGGGAGGGCCGGGAGCTGTTTTTT. The gene calls are TRBV9 and TRBJ2-2, with 10 bases lining up with TRBD2. This CDR3 spans 15 amino acids. Germline V CDR1 and CDR2: SGDLS, YYNGEE. V lost 4 bases, J lost 9 bases, and 9 bases stayed unmatched.

There are many counts of this clonotype. The rearrangement uses TRBV30 and TRBJ2-1; maybe TRBD1 (6 bases). Germline CDR1 reads GTSNPN; CDR2 reads SVGIG (reference sequence). The CDR3 has 16 amino acids. V dropped 1 base and J dropped 9 bases, with 22 bases sitting between them. The CDR3 region is CAWSEPTRGITGEQFF. The CDR3 nucleotides are TGTGCCTGGAGTGAACCCACCAGGGGTATCACCGGTGAGCAGTTCTTC. Based on the CDR3 plus reference TRBV30 and TRBJ2-1, the full variable domain is SQTIHQWPATLVQPVGSPLSLECTVEGTSNPNLYWYRQAAGRGLQLLFYSVGIGQISSEVPQNLSASRPQDRQFILSSKKLLLSDSGFYLCAWSEPTRGITGEQFFGPGTRLTVL.

This clonotype appeared many times. The chain couples TRBV13 to TRBJ1-1; 9 bases are a match to TRBD1. Germline CDR1 is PRHDT and CDR2 is FYEKMQ (reference sequence). V shed 7 bases, J shed 5 bases, and the junction held 8 bases outside the gene matches. This CDR3 is built from 14 residues. The CDR3 here is CASNSNRGLTEAFF. The CDR3 bases are TGTGCCAGCAACTCCAACAGGGGGCTGACTGAAGCTTTCTTT.

In DNA form, the CDR3 reads TGCGCCAGCAGTCCCGGGAACGACTTAGAGCAAGAGACCCAGTACTTC. This codes for CASSPGNDLEQETQYF. The chain couples TRBV23-1 to TRBJ2-5, with D possibly TRBD2 on 5 matching bases. TRBV23-1 is given ORF status, its function remaining uncertain. V was trimmed by 4 bases and J by 2 bases, leaving 17 bases between them. This CDR3 contains 16 residues.

The CDR3 DNA reads as TGTGCCAGCAGTTTATTGGGAGGGGGCGGCTACACCTTC. Protein sequence: CASSLLGGGGYTF. The V call is TRBV27, the J call TRBJ1-2, with 7 bases lining up with TRBD1. With 1 base clipped from V and 8 bases from J, the junction kept 4 bases outside the gene matches. Germline V gene sequence: CDR1 MNHEY, CDR2 SMNVEV (reference sequence). This CDR3 is 13 amino acids long.

This clonotype was detected many times. This chain joins TRBV11-2 and TRBJ2-2; 7 nucleotides align to TRBD1. Losses at the gene ends were 2 bases for V and 4 bases for J; bases not matched to a gene: 19. The CDR3 is 20 amino acids. Per germline, CDR1 SGHAT and CDR2 FQNNGV. The CDR3 DNA is TGTGCCAGCAGCTTATACCCCAGACAGGGTGGTTTCGGCGGCACCGGGGAGCTGTTTTTT. This codes for CASSLYPRQGGFGGTGELFF. The whole variable domain, remainder taken from reference TRBV11-2 and TRBJ2-2, is EAGVAQSPRYKIIEKRQSVAFWCNPISGHATLYWYQQILGQGPKLLIQFQNNGVVDDSQLPKDRFSAERLKGVDSTLKIQPAKLEDSAVYLCASSLYPRQGGFGGTGELFFGEGSRLTVL.

Regarding this clonotype: One end of the junction is discordant with germline, which a read error may explain. The genes are TRBV6-6 and TRBJ2-7, with a possible D match to TRBD1 (5 bases). CDR3 length: 12 amino acids. Germline V gene sequence: CDR1 MNHNY, CDR2 SVGAGI (reference sequence). The CDR3 bases are TGTGCCAGCAGCATCGACAGTTTCGAGCAGTGCTTC. It yields the protein CASSIDSFEQCF.

This clonotype showed up many times. The genes are TRBV24-1 and TRBJ2-5, with D possibly TRBD2 on 6 matching bases. Trimming stripped 7 bases from V and 2 bases from J, with 19 bases between. Germline assignment: CDR1 KGHDR and CDR2 SFDVKD. The CDR3 contains 16 residues. The CDR3 DNA reads TGTGCCACCAGCGCACCGAACCGGGACTTACAAGAGACCCAGTACTTC. Protein: CATSAPNRDLQETQYF.

The CDR3 DNA reads as TGTGCCAGCAGACCCGCTCCATCCTACGAGCAGTACTTC. Protein sequence: CASRPAPSYEQYF. The J gene is TRBJ2-7, the V gene TRBV10-3; D not resolved. From germline, CDR1 is ENHRY and CDR2 SYGVKD. Trimming removed 10 bases from V and 1 base from J, with 14 bases in between. CDR3 length equals 13 residues.

The chain joins TRBV14 to TRBJ1-1, with D possibly being TRBD1 (5 bases). The V gene's germline CDR1 is SGHDN and CDR2 FVKESK. The CDR3 loop spans 17 amino acids. V was clipped by 1 base and J by 2 bases, with 17 bases between them. The CDR3 protein is CASSQGAGSLTNTEAFF. The CDR3 DNA reads TGTGCCAGCAGCCAAGGGGCAGGGTCTTTGACAAACACTGAAGCTTTCTTT.

V gene TRBV9 combines with J gene TRBJ1-4; D is possibly TRBD1 (5 bases). V was shortened by 4 bases and J by 8 bases, with 18 bases between the two germline ends. The CDR3 consists of 15 residues. Looked up from germline, CDR1 is SGDLS and CDR2 is YYNGEE. CDR3 sequence reads: CASSLEGVFNEKLFF. CDR3 in DNA: TGTGCCAGCAGCCTAGAAGGGGTATTTAACGAAAAACTGTTTTTT.

This clonotype has at least ten counts. The CDR3 nucleotides read TGCAGCGTTCAGGGGGGGGTAGCCTTCCCCTACAATGAGCAGTTCTTC. It yields the protein CSVQGGVAFPYNEQFF. This rearrangement joins TRBV29-1 to TRBJ2-1; TRBD1 or TRBD2 may be the D gene (7 bases each). The CDR3 extends over 16 amino acids. V was clipped by 5 bases and J by 2 bases, with 19 bases between them. Germline V gene sequence: CDR1 SQVTM, CDR2 ANQGSEA.

This clonotype was counted a few times. The chain carries TRBV12-3 or TRBV12-4 and TRBJ1-5, with 8 bases that match TRBD1. This CDR3 has 14 amino acids. Trimming removed 4 bases from V and 7 bases from J; junction bases left unmatched: 6. The CDR3 here is CASSSQGALQPQHF. The DNA for the CDR3 is TGTGCCAGCAGTTCCCAGGGGGCCTTGCAGCCCCAGCATTTT.

About this clonotype itself: This could be a read error, since a much larger clone is one nucleotide away. V and J are TRBV2 and TRBJ2-7, with D tentatively TRBD1 (7 bases). Germline loops: CDR1 SNHLY, CDR2 FYNNEI. The CDR3 totals 15 residues. The CDR3 DNA is TGTGCCAGCAGTGCGGTCAGGCAGGGGGGCTACGAGCAGCACTTC. It yields the protein CASSAVRQGGYEQHF.

This clonotype was counted at least ten times. The CDR3 spells CASSFEMRGTEAFF. The CDR3 DNA reads as TGTGCCAGCAGTTTTGAGATGAGGGGGACTGAAGCTTTCTTT. The chain couples TRBV12-3 or TRBV12-4 to TRBJ1-1, with a possible D match to TRBD1 (6 bases). The CDR3 has 14 amino acids. Trimming cost V 3 bases and J 5 bases, with 13 bases left between them.

The table lists this clonotype with a few counts. V gene TRBV7-9 combines with J gene TRBJ2-2; 12 positions match TRBD2. The V gene's germline CDR1 is SEHNR and CDR2 FQNEAQ (reference sequence). This CDR3 has 15 amino acids. Trimming cost V 5 bases and J 8 bases; bases outside gene matches: 6. In DNA, the CDR3 is TGTGCCAGCAGCCGGACTAGCGGGGCCCTGGGGGAGCTGTTTTTT. As protein: CASSRTSGALGELFF. The whole variable domain, remainder taken from reference TRBV7-9 and TRBJ2-2, is DTGVSQNPRHKITKRGQNVTFRCDPISEHNRLYWYRQTLGQGPEFLTYFQNEAQLEKSRLLSDRFSAERPKGSFSTLEIQRTEQGDSAMYLCASSRTSGALGELFFGEGSRLTVL.

The rearrangement links TRBV4-3 to TRBJ1-6; unclear D gene. The CDR3 length is 17 residues. Germline CDR1 is LGHNA and CDR2 is YSLEER. The V end was cut by 0 bases, the J end by 6 bases, with 15 bases between. This chain's CDR3 is CASSQDSLPDVNSPLHF. The CDR3 coding sequence is TGCGCCAGCAGCCAAGATTCCCTCCCAGACGTTAATTCACCCCTCCACTTT.

This clonotype was observed a handful of times. Written as DNA, the CDR3 is TGTGCCAGCAGTCTAAGTTCGGGGACTACCGGGGAGCTGTTTTTT. Amino acid sequence: CASSLSSGTTGELFF. The chain joins TRBV27 to TRBJ2-2; D is perhaps TRBD2 (6 bases). From germline, CDR1 is MNHEY and CDR2 SMNVEV (reference sequence). With 5 bases removed from V and 5 bases from J, the gap between germline ends came to 15 bases. The CDR3 is 15 amino acids.

Note on this clonotype: This may stem from a read error, because a much larger clone lies one nucleotide away. The V gene is TRBV4-3, the J gene TRBJ2-7; D ambiguous. The CDR3 has 15 residues. Germline loops: CDR1 LGHNA, CDR2 YSLEER. Trimming left V 1 base short and J 2 bases short, with 12 bases between. In nucleotides, the CDR3 is TGCGCCAGCAGCCAAGGACGACACAGAGCCTACGAGCAGTACTTC. Its translation is CASSQGRHRAYEQYF.

In regard to this clonotype: One base away lies a much larger clone, so this may be a sequencing read error. This chain links TRBV6-5 with TRBJ2-5; maybe TRBD1 (6 bases). The length of the CDR3 is 16 residues. Germline lookup yields CDR1 MNHEY and CDR2 SVGAGI. Trimming removed 4 bases at V and 5 bases at J, with 20 bases between. CDR3 residues: CASSCDDRTRLETQYF. The CDR3 nucleotides are TGTGCCAGCAGTTGTGACGACAGGACGCGTCTTGAGACCCAGTACTTC.